This is a list of T cell receptor beta chains from one sample in a study of shared clonotypes between healthy human individuals. Libraries were prepared by immunoSEQ multiplex PCR; TCRdb keeps only in-frame clonotypes and omits some of them. The profile covers about 2.1 million clones, with approximately 94% appearing a single time and 1.5% to 2% taken by the ten largest. The sequenced sample was naive CD8+ T cells from PBMCs. Receptors were obtained from a man in his late teens or twenties in good health. Some clones in this sample may be carry-over from other donors' samples. Both conserved end residues are part of each CDR3. The D gene is left open where the match is weak. Rows may omit the clone size; those that give it use once, few, many or a size class.

d_gene,j_gene,abundance,v_gene,CDR3nt,CDR3aa
TRBD2,TRBJ2-3,-,TRBV7-9,TGTGCCAGCAGCTTAGCGGCGGGGGGCACAGATACGCAGTATTTT,CASSLAAGGTDTQYF
-,TRBJ2-2,once,TRBV9,TGTGCCAGCAGAGAGGGGAACACCGGGGAGCTGTTTTTT,CASREGNTGELFF
TRBD1,TRBJ2-5,-,TRBV6-4,TGTGCCAGCAGTGACCCGGACAGGGGAGTGGGAGAGACCCAGTACTTC,CASSDPDRGVGETQYF
TRBD2,TRBJ2-5,-,TRBV27,TGTGCCAGCGGAGGACTAGCGGGAGAGACCCAGTACTTC,CASGGLAGETQYF
-,TRBJ2-1,once,TRBV28,TGTGCCAGCAGTCCCGGGACACGAGACAATGAGCAGTTCTTC,CASSPGTRDNEQFF
-,TRBJ2-7,-,TRBV6-1,TGTGCCAGCAGCGGGGGACAGTCCTACGAGCAGTACTTC,CASSGGQSYEQYF
-,TRBJ2-7,-,TRBV30,TGTGCCTGGAGTGTACCGGGGGACGAGCAGTACTTC,CAWSVPGDEQYF
TRBD2,TRBJ2-1,-,TRBV2,TGTGCCAGCAGCCGCCCTGGACTAGCCGGTTCTTACAATGAGCAGTTCTTC,CASSRPGLAGSYNEQFF
-,TRBJ1-1,-,TRBV19,TGTGCCAGTGGTGCGGGCTGGAACACTGAAGCTTTCTTT,CASGAGWNTEAFF
TRBD1,TRBJ2-1,-,TRBV10-3,TGTGCCATCAGGGAAACCGGGACAGGGGTTTTAGATGAGCAGTTCTTC,CAIRETGTGVLDEQFF
-,TRBJ2-7,-,TRBV5-1,TGCGCCAGCAGCTTTCAGAGGGGGTCCTACGAGCAGTACTTC,CASSFQRGSYEQYF
TRBD1,TRBJ2-7,-,TRBV7-9,TGTGCCAGCAGCTCCGGGACAGGGAGGGTCTACGAGCAGTACTTC,CASSSGTGRVYEQYF
TRBD1,TRBJ1-1,-,TRBV28,TGTGCCAGCAGTTTAAACAGGGGAACTGCTGAAGCTTTCTTT,CASSLNRGTAEAFF
TRBD1,TRBJ1-1,few,TRBV9,TGTGCCAGCAGCGGGGGCCTCGGGACAGGGATTGCTTTCTTT,CASSGGLGTGIAFF
TRBD2,TRBJ2-1,-,TRBV7-2,TGTGCCAGCAGCTTAGTTAGCGGGCCCTACAATGAGCAGTTCTTC,CASSLVSGPYNEQFF
TRBD2,TRBJ2-1,-,TRBV9,TGTGCCAGCAGCGCCACTAGCGGGAGATCCCATGAGCAGTTCTTC,CASSATSGRSHEQFF